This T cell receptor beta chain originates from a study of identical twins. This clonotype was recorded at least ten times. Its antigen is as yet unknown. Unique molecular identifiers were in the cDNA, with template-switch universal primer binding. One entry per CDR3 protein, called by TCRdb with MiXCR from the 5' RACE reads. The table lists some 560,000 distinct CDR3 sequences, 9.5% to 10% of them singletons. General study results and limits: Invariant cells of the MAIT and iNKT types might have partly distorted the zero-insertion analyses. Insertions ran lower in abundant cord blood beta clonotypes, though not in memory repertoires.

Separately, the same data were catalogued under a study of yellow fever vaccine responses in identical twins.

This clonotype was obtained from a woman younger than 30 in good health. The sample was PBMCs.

CDR3 region: CASSGGTLSSYEQYF. The CDR3 DNA reads TGTGCCAGCAGCGGGGGGACACTGAGCTCCTACGAGCAGTACTTC. This sequence joins TRBV5-5 and TRBJ2-7; D tentatively reads TRBD1 or TRBD2 (6 bases each). Trimming took off 4 bases at V and 0 bases at J, with 14 bases between the two ends. The germline gives CDR1 SGHKS, CDR2 YYEKEE (reference sequence). The CDR3 contains 15 residues.